The clone carrying this T cell receptor beta chain was observed many times. Its antigen is still unknown. This specimen comes from a study of T cell repertoires in cytomegalovirus infection. Study as a whole: Public TCR beta signatures indicated both CMV infection and matching HLA type. Study-wide results and limits: What dominated the ex vivo response were HLA-C-restricted CMV-specific TCR beta clonotypes. Summed frequency of public TCR beta families distinguished CMV carriers with the relevant HLA.

This CDR3 has 14 residues. Trimming cost V 5 bases and J 6 bases, with 17 bases left between them. Germline V gene sequence: CDR1 SGHTA, CDR2 FQGNSA. One entry per CDR3 protein results from TCRdb running MiXCR on the reads. The table shows roughly 46,000 distinct CDR3 sequences, with roughly 22% occurring only once. What was sequenced was PBMCs, sequenced either directly or after in vitro stimulation (not recorded which). This sequence was found in a human donor in good health (CMV status not recorded). Some clones in this sample may be carry-over from other donors' samples. The gene calls are TRBV7-2 and TRBJ2-7; perhaps TRBD2 as D (6 bases). CDR3 DNA sequence: TGTGCCAGCAGCCTAAGGAGGGCCGGTGTCGAGCAGTACTTC. As protein: CASSLRRAGVEQYF.